These T cell receptor beta chains were read from a single sample in a study of radiotherapy plus CTLA-4 blockade in lung cancer. Method: immunoSEQ multiplex PCR; TCRdb's copy keeps in-frame clones and lacks some. The table shows approximately 97,000 clones, with around four fifths occurring only once. Specimen: peripheral blood, collected from a patient treated with radiotherapy plus ipilimumab. The receptors derive from a human donor with non-small cell lung cancer who had stable disease on radiotherapy plus ipilimumab. The CDR3 runs from the conserved cysteine through the conserved F or W. A D gene is named only where the DNA matches it firmly. Size values are once, few and many counts, or a class for expanded clones, and some rows have none.

v_gene,d_gene,j_gene,abundance,CDR3aa,CDR3nt
TRBV10-1,-,TRBJ1-5,-,CASSEGRLQPQHF,TGCGCCAGCAGTGAGGGGAGGTTGCAGCCCCAGCATTTT
TRBV6-4,-,TRBJ2-2,-,CASSDSGSTGELFF,TGTGCCAGCAGTGACTCAGGTAGCACCGGGGAGCTGTTTTTT
TRBV10-3,-,TRBJ1-2,-,CAISESKQGAGGYTF,TGTGCCATCAGTGAGTCGAAACAGGGTGCGGGTGGCTACACCTTC
TRBV25-1,-,TRBJ2-1,few,CASSGGAWGEQFF,TGTGCCAGCAGTGGGGGTGCGTGGGGGGAGCAGTTCTTC
TRBV5-1,TRBD1,TRBJ2-1,-,CASSFPTGGDEQFF,TGCGCCAGCAGCTTTCCGACAGGGGGCGATGAGCAGTTCTTC
TRBV5-1,TRBD1,TRBJ1-1,-,CASSPGTGGTEAFF,TGCGCCAGCAGCCCCGGGACAGGAGGCACTGAAGCTTTCTTT
TRBV5-5,TRBD1,TRBJ2-5,-,CASSPGTGGQETQYF,TGTGCCAGCAGCCCCGGGACAGGGGGACAAGAGACCCAGTACTTC
TRBV15,-,TRBJ2-1,-,CATIVGSSYNEQFF,TGTGCCACCATCGTCGGGAGCTCCTACAATGAGCAGTTCTTC
TRBV19,-,TRBJ1-3,-,CASNSRDPGNTIYF,TGTGCCAGTAATAGCCGGGACCCGGGAAACACCATATATTTT
TRBV25-1,-,TRBJ1-1,-,CASSEPGEGTEAFF,TGTGCCAGCAGTGAGCCAGGGGAGGGCACTGAAGCTTTCTTT
TRBV10-3,-,TRBJ2-5,-,CAISDRTGSPETQYF,TGTGCCATCAGTGACCGAACAGGGTCCCCAGAGACCCAGTACTTC
TRBV5-1,-,TRBJ2-2,-,CASSFRASRDTGELFF,TGCGCCAGCAGCTTCCGGGCCTCGAGGGACACCGGGGAGCTGTTTTTT
TRBV9,TRBD2,TRBJ2-7,-,CASSVAAGGYEQYF,TGTGCCAGCAGCGTAGCGGCGGGGGGGTACGAGCAGTACTTC
TRBV5-1,TRBD2,TRBJ2-1,-,CASSPSGRYNEQFF,TGCGCCAGCAGTCCTAGCGGGAGGTACAATGAGCAGTTCTTC
TRBV7-9,TRBD1,TRBJ2-5,once,CASSRNPSAGTEETQYF,TGTGCCAGCAGCCGAAATCCAAGTGCCGGGACAGAAGAGACCCAGTACTTC
TRBV11-3,TRBD2,TRBJ2-7,-,CASSPTSGYEQYF,TGTGCCAGCAGCCCTACTAGCGGCTACGAGCAGTACTTC
TRBV2,TRBD1,TRBJ1-6,-,CASSEALGGKNSPLHF,TGTGCCAGCAGTGAAGCGCTAGGGGGCAAGAATTCACCCCTCCACTTT
TRBV5-6,-,TRBJ2-1,-,CASLRSYTYNEQFF,TGTGCCAGCCTCCGGTCTTACACCTACAATGAGCAGTTCTTC
TRBV19,TRBD1,TRBJ2-7,-,CASRQGAGNEQYF,TGTGCCAGTCGGCAGGGGGCTGGTAACGAGCAGTACTTC
TRBV30,TRBD1,TRBJ2-1,-,CAWSVATGEGEQFF,TGTGCCTGGAGTGTCGCGACAGGGGAAGGGGAGCAGTTCTTC